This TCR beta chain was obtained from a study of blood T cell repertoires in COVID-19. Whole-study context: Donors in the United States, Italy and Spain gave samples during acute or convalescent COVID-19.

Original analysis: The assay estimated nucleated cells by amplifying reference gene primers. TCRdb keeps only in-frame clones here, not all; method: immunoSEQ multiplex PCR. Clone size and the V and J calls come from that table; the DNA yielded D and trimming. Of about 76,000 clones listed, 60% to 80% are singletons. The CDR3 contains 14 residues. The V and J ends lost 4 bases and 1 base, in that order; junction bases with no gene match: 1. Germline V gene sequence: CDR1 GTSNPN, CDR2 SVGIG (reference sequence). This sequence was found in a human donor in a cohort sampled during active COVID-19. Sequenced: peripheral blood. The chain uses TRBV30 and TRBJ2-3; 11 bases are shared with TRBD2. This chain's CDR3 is CAWMTSGGTDTQYF. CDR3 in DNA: TGTGCCTGGATGACTAGCGGGGGCACAGATACGCAGTATTTT.